Following are 22 T cell receptor beta chains from one sample sequenced in a study of T cells after yellow fever vaccination. TCRdb ran MiXCR on the 5' RACE reads and lists one entry per CDR3 protein. The table includes about 200,000 distinct CDR3 sequences, 3% to 4% detected once. The material was CD4+ T cells sorted from PBMCs, obtained 10 days after the yellow fever booster vaccination. Source of these receptors: a man between 18 and 29 years old who received the YFV17D yellow fever vaccine.

At least ten counts were recorded for this clonotype. The chain uses TRBV7-2 and TRBJ1-2; no reliable D call. The CDR3 is made up of 15 amino acids. V lost 5 bases and J 8 bases, leaving 21 bases between the germline ends. Germline V gene lookup returns CDR1 SGHTA and CDR2 FQGNSA. CDR3 in DNA: TGTGCCAGCAGCGCCCGCCGGAACGGTCCGGGAGGCTACACCTTC. Protein sequence: CASSARRNGPGGYTF.

The V call is TRBV20-1, the J call TRBJ2-7; unclear D gene. The CDR3 runs 13 residues. From germline, CDR1 is DFQATT and CDR2 SNEGSKA (reference sequence). Trimming took 0 bases from V and 4 from J, leaving 10 bases between them. CDR3 DNA: TGCAGTGCTAGAGATCCGGGCCATTACGAGCAGTACTTC. Encoded protein: CSARDPGHYEQYF.

This clonotype was detected many times. This chain uses TRBV4-3 with TRBJ2-5; D tentatively fits TRBD1 or TRBD2 (5 bases each). The CDR3 contains 15 residues. Per the germline V gene, CDR1 is LGHNA and CDR2 is YSLEER. Between the trimmed V and J ends, which lost 0 bases and 7 bases, there was a span of 15 bases. The chain's CDR3 is CASSQEPGPGGTQYF. In DNA, the CDR3 is TGCGCCAGCAGCCAAGAACCGGGACCTGGGGGGACCCAGTACTTC.

This clonotype was observed a few times. The chain joins TRBV18 to TRBJ1-1; no clear D gene. The germline V gene has CDR1 KGHSH and CDR2 LQKENI. This CDR3 region has 16 residues. Trimming took off 3 bases at V and 3 bases at J, with 17 bases between the two ends. CDR3 DNA: TGTGCCAGCTCACCCTCGACGCCGCCGTTGGACACTGAAGCTTTCTTT. This codes for CASSPSTPPLDTEAFF.

This clonotype was recorded at least ten times. This rearrangement joins TRBV7-2 to TRBJ1-5; 9 positions match TRBD1. The germline V gene has CDR1 SGHTA and CDR2 FQGNSA. The CDR3 extends over 15 amino acids. With V trimmed by 5 bases and J by 5 bases, 7 bases remained unmatched. The CDR3 sequence: CASSHPQGAHQPQHF. The CDR3 DNA reads TGTGCCAGCAGCCACCCACAGGGGGCTCATCAGCCCCAGCATTTT. The full variable domain, rest sourced from reference TRBV7-2 and TRBJ1-5, is GAGVSQSPSNKVTEKGKDVELRCDPISGHTALYWYRQSLGQGLEFLIYFQGNSAPDKSGLPSDRFSAERTGGSVSTLTIQRTQQEDSAVYLCASSHPQGAHQPQHFGDGTRLSIL.

This chain connects TRBV11-2 to TRBJ1-2; D gene ambiguous. Germline CDR1 is SGHAT and CDR2 is FQNNGV. The CDR3 has 16 amino acids. Trimming took 6 bases from V and 0 from J, leaving 17 bases between them. CDR3 DNA sequence: TGTGCCAGCAGTCGGAGTACGGCAGAAGCTAACTATGGCTACACCTTC. Encoded protein: CASSRSTAEANYGYTF.

This clonotype has at least ten counts. The gene calls are TRBV3-1 and TRBJ2-7; no clear D. Germline values: CDR1 LGHDT, CDR2 YNNKEL (reference sequence). Deletions cut 0 bases from V and 2 bases from J, with 5 bases between. This CDR3 comprises 13 residues. The CDR3 is CASSQDGTYEQYF. The CDR3 nucleotides are TGTGCCAGCAGCCAAGACGGTACCTACGAGCAGTACTTC.

The rearrangement joins TRBV6-5 to TRBJ1-1; D is possibly TRBD1 (6 bases). CDR3 length equals 14 residues. Trimming took off 6 bases at V and 4 bases at J, with 15 bases between the two ends. Germline-derived CDR1 and CDR2 are MNHEY and SVGAGI. The DNA of the CDR3 is TGTGCCAGCAGCCTCGGGCCAGGGGCCACTGAAGCTTTCTTT. Translating gives CASSLGPGATEAFF.

This clonotype was counted ten times or more. V gene TRBV5-5 combines with J gene TRBJ1-1, with D possibly matching TRBD1 (5 bases). The CDR3 has 15 amino acids. V lost 1 base to trimming and J lost 4 bases, with 14 bases between them. Germline V CDR1 and CDR2: SGHKS, YYEKEE (reference sequence). The CDR3 protein is CASSLNPIGGTEAFF. The CDR3 DNA reads TGTGCCAGCAGCTTGAACCCCATTGGGGGCACTGAAGCTTTCTTT.

This clonotype has ten or more counts. J is TRBJ2-3 and V is TRBV12-3 or TRBV12-4; 7 nucleotides line up with TRBD2. The length of the CDR3 is 15 residues. V gave up 6 bases and J gave up 1 base; unmatched junction bases: 7. The CDR3 nucleotides are TGTGCCAGCAGCCGTTCAAGCGGGGGCACAGATACGCAGTATTTT. Its protein is CASSRSSGGTDTQYF.

This clonotype was counted at least ten times. One end of the junction is discordant with germline, which a read error may explain. V and J are TRBV5-4 and TRBJ1-6, with 8 bases fitting TRBD1. This CDR3 spans 15 amino acids. Germline V gene lookup returns CDR1 SGHNT and CDR2 YYREEE (reference sequence). CDR3 coding DNA: TGTGCCGGCAGGGACAGGCTCTCCTATAATTCACCCCTCCACTTT. Its translation: CAGRDRLSYNSPLHF.

The chain has TRBV29-1 and TRBJ2-5; the match to TRBD1 covers 9 bases. The CDR3 is 16 residues long. From germline, CDR1 is SQVTM and CDR2 ANQGSEA. The trim removed 4 bases at V and 5 bases at J, leaving 14 bases unmatched. In nucleotides, the CDR3 is TGCAGCGTTGGACCTCCGGGACAGGGTTTCGGGGAGACCCAGTACTTC. Its translation is CSVGPPGQGFGETQYF.

This sequence joins TRBV10-2 and TRBJ2-3; D unresolved. Germline V gives CDR1 WSHSY, CDR2 SAAADI. This CDR3 region has 12 residues. V was pared by 2 bases and J by 4 bases, with 4 bases between. The chain's CDR3 is CASSEGADTQYF. CDR3 nucleotide sequence: TGCGCCAGCAGTGAGGGGGCAGATACGCAGTATTTT.

This clonotype was recorded at least ten times. J is TRBJ1-1 and V is TRBV12-3 or TRBV12-4; the D is unclear. The CDR3 has 14 amino acids. Trimming removed 2 bases from V and 8 bases from J, with 15 bases in between. The chain's CDR3 is CASSLRSIQGEAFF. CDR3 DNA sequence: TGTGCCAGCAGTTTAAGGAGCATCCAAGGAGAAGCTTTCTTT.

This clonotype was observed a handful of times. The rearrangement uses TRBV9 and TRBJ2-7; D may be TRBD2 (5 bases). The CDR3 contains 14 residues. Trimming stripped 0 bases from V and 5 bases from J, with 12 bases between. CDR1 and CDR2 (germline): SGDLS, YYNGEE. CDR3 coding DNA: TGTGCCAGCAGCGTAGTGAAAGGGAGAGACGAGCAGTACTTC. Protein product: CASSVVKGRDEQYF. The entire variable domain, with the rest obtained from reference TRBV9 and TRBJ2-7, is as follows: DSGVTQTPKHLITATGQRVTLRCSPRSGDLSVYWYQQSLDQGLQFLIQYYNGEERAKGNILERFSAQQFPDLHSELNLSSLELGDSALYFCASSVVKGRDEQYFGPGTRLTVT.

This clonotype has just a few counts. J is TRBJ2-1 and V is TRBV7-2; no clear D gene. Deletions cut 1 base from V and 3 bases from J, with 10 bases between. CDR1 and CDR2 from the germline V gene are SGHTA and FQGNSA. CDR3 length equals 15 residues. The CDR3 spells CASSLDSAFYNEQFF. The CDR3 DNA reads TGTGCCAGCAGCTTAGACTCAGCGTTCTACAATGAGCAGTTCTTC.

This clonotype was seen a handful of times. The chain uses TRBV6-2 or TRBV6-3 and TRBJ2-3; D tentatively fits TRBD1 or TRBD2 (5 bases each). Trimming took off 1 base at V and 6 bases at J, with 14 bases between the two ends. CDR3 length: 15 amino acids. Germline loops: CDR1 MNHEY, CDR2 SVGEGT. In DNA, the CDR3 is TGTGCCAGCAGTTACTGGGACCCTCTTTTGGATACGCAGTATTTT. Translation: CASSYWDPLLDTQYF.

In nucleotides, the CDR3 is TGTGCCAGCTCCAGGACTAGCTTCACAGATACGCAGTATTTT. This gives the protein CASSRTSFTDTQYF. V and J are TRBV3-1 and TRBJ2-3, with 8 bases lining up with TRBD2. After removal of 8 bases from V and 2 bases from J, the junction contained 6 bases not matched to a gene. Germline lookup yields CDR1 LGHDT and CDR2 YNNKEL (reference sequence). This CDR3 contains 14 residues.

This clonotype was counted many times. This chain links TRBV7-6 with TRBJ2-7; D not certain. Germline V gives CDR1 SGHVS, CDR2 FNYEAQ. The CDR3 contains 13 residues. Deletions cut 0 bases from V and 2 bases from J, with 5 bases between. This CDR3 is CASSLASPYEQYF. CDR3 sequence (DNA): TGTGCCAGCAGCTTAGCGAGTCCCTACGAGCAGTACTTC.

V is TRBV7-2 and J is TRBJ2-1; D might be TRBD2 (6 bases). The length of the CDR3 is 15 residues. The V end was cut by 2 bases, the J end by 2 bases, with 10 bases between. The germline V gene has CDR1 SGHTA and CDR2 FQGNSA. The CDR3 DNA is TGTGCCAGCAGCTTAACGGGGGAAACCTACAATGAGCAGTTCTTC. It codes for CASSLTGETYNEQFF.

In this sample, this clonotype turned up a few times. A single base separates this from a much larger clone, so it may be a read error. The V and J genes are TRBV12-3 or TRBV12-4 and TRBJ2-2; 7 bases line up with TRBD1. V was clipped by 5 bases and J by 5 bases; unmatched bases: 2. The CDR3 is 13 amino acids. The CDR3 region is CASSDRETGELFF. As DNA, the CDR3 is TGTGCCAGCAGTGACAGGGAAACCGGGGAGCTGTTTTTT.

This clonotype was seen ten or more times. The rearrangement links TRBV7-3 to TRBJ2-1; TRBD1 might be the D (6 bases). Between the trimmed V and J ends, which lost 6 bases and 8 bases, there was a span of 14 bases. Germline loops: CDR1 SGHTA, CDR2 FQGTGA. The CDR3 spans 13 residues. For the CDR3, the DNA is TGTGCCAGCAGTGCCGTTGAGGGGGATGAGCAGTTCTTC. This encodes CASSAVEGDEQFF.